One and the same sample provided the 16 T cell receptor beta chains below, sequenced in a study of cytomegalovirus exposure and HLA in healthy donors. The study ran its PCR with 60 Vbeta and 13 Jbeta primers. Sequencing used immunoSEQ multiplex PCR; TCRdb keeps in-frame clones, though not all of them. Of about 55,000 clones in the sample, about 84% were seen once. The sample was PBMCs. The origin of the receptors is a young man in good health and CMV-seronegative.

This chain joins TRBV19 and TRBJ2-5; tentatively, D is TRBD2 (5 bases). Germline V CDR1 and CDR2: LNHDA, SQIVND (reference sequence). The germline V and J ends were trimmed by 10 bases and 5 bases, with 14 bases remaining between them. The CDR3 covers 12 residues. Written as DNA, the CDR3 is TGTGCCACGGGGTTCCCGGGGGAGACCCAGTACTTC. Protein product: CATGFPGETQYF.

J is TRBJ2-3 and V is TRBV2, with D possibly being TRBD2 (6 bases). The germline V and J ends were trimmed by 6 bases and 0 bases, with 10 bases remaining between them. The CDR3 runs to 14 residues. CDR1 is SNHLY and CDR2 is FYNNEI in the germline V gene. The CDR3 here is CASRGGLSTDTQYF. The CDR3 DNA follows: TGTGCCAGCAGGGGGGGACTTAGCACAGATACGCAGTATTTT.

The V gene is TRBV10-3, the J gene TRBJ1-1; D is undetermined. The germline CDR1 and CDR2 sequences are ENHRY and SYGVKD. The CDR3 totals 13 residues. V lost 4 bases and J 5 bases, leaving 11 bases between the germline ends. The CDR3 sequence is CAISGAPTTEAFF. CDR3 DNA sequence: TGTGCCATCAGTGGCGCCCCGACTACTGAAGCTTTCTTT.

The rearrangement joins TRBV7-8 to TRBJ1-1; possibly TRBD1 for D (6 bases). The CDR3 covers 17 residues. Trimming removed 3 bases from V and 4 bases from J, with 21 bases in between. Per the germline V gene, CDR1 is SGHVS and CDR2 is FQNEAQ. This chain's CDR3 is CASSFGQSTGFSTEAFF. CDR3 DNA: TGTGCCAGCAGCTTCGGACAGAGTACAGGGTTTAGCACTGAAGCTTTCTTT.

This chain links TRBV6-5 with TRBJ1-3; 7 positions agree with TRBD1. Germline V gene data show CDR1 as MNHEY and CDR2 as SVGAGI. The CDR3 spans 15 residues. After removal of 6 bases from V and 0 bases from J, the junction contained 5 bases not matched to a gene. CDR3 protein: CASSRDRDSGNTIYF. The CDR3 DNA sequence: TGTGCCAGCAGCCGGGACAGAGACTCTGGAAACACCATATATTTT.

V usage is TRBV7-2 and J usage is TRBJ1-2, with TRBD1 as a possible D gene (6 bases). The CDR3 consists of 16 residues. Germline lookup yields CDR1 SGHTA and CDR2 FQGNSA. V was cut by 2 bases and J by 1 base, with 14 bases left in between. CDR3 sequence reads: CASSLRAGQFNYGYTF. CDR3 bases: TGTGCCAGCAGCTTAAGGGCCGGACAGTTTAACTATGGCTACACCTTC. Together with reference TRBV7-2 and TRBJ1-2, the CDR3 gives the full variable domain: GAGVSQSPSNKVTEKGKDVELRCDPISGHTALYWYRQSLGQGLEFLIYFQGNSAPDKSGLPSDRFSAERTGGSVSTLTIQRTQQEDSAVYLCASSLRAGQFNYGYTFGSGTRLTVV.

The chain is built from TRBV7-2 and TRBJ1-3; TRBD1 is a possible D gene (6 bases). The CDR3 runs to 14 residues. Germline CDR1 reads SGHTA; CDR2 reads FQGNSA. V was cut by 6 bases and J by 2 bases, with 11 bases left in between. CDR3 sequence: CASSRTAPGNTIYF. CDR3 bases: TGTGCCAGCAGTAGGACAGCACCTGGAAACACCATATATTTT.

This chain links TRBV10-3 with TRBJ1-1; D is unresolved. Trimming cost V 10 bases and J 2 bases, with 14 bases left between them. This CDR3 region has 13 residues. Germline loops: CDR1 ENHRY, CDR2 SYGVKD. CDR3: CATSQLPNTEAFF. The CDR3 DNA follows: TGTGCCACCTCTCAACTCCCTAACACTGAAGCTTTCTTT.

The V and J genes are TRBV5-4 and TRBJ2-5, with 7 nucleotides matching TRBD1. With 5 bases clipped from V and 0 bases from J, the junction kept 4 bases outside the gene matches. CDR1 is SGHNT, CDR2 YYREEE, per germline (reference sequence). The CDR3 consists of 14 residues. CDR3 in DNA: TGTGCCAGCAGACAGGGGACCCACCAAGAGACCCAGTACTTC. Its protein is CASRQGTHQETQYF.

The chain links TRBV4-3 to TRBJ1-4, with 9 positions matching TRBD1. This CDR3 has 13 amino acids. Germline CDR1 reads LGHNA; CDR2 reads YSLEER. The junction had 4 bases not matched to a gene; V was cut back by 4 bases and J by 10 bases. The CDR3 is CASSRDREGKLFF. The CDR3 DNA sequence: TGCGCCAGCAGCCGGGACAGGGAAGGAAAACTGTTTTTT.

The V and J genes are TRBV4-2 and TRBJ2-5, with 8 nucleotides matching TRBD2. The J call may be incorrect, as the DNA end agrees better with TRBJ2-7. The CDR3 totals 16 residues. The germline V gene has CDR1 LGHNA and CDR2 YNFKEQ. CDR3 region: CASSQGVLAETYEQYF. In DNA form, the CDR3 reads TGTGCCAGCAGCCAAGGGGTACTAGCGGAAACCTACGAGCAGTACTTC.

This chain uses TRBV9 with TRBJ1-5; TRBD1 matches at 10 bases. The V gene end was trimmed by 2 bases and the J gene end by 8 bases; junction bases not matched to a gene: 4. The V gene's germline CDR1 is SGDLS and CDR2 YYNGEE. The CDR3 contains 14 residues. In DNA form, the CDR3 reads TGTGCCAGCAGCGTCGGACAGGGGGTGAAGCCCCAGCATTTT. Translation: CASSVGQGVKPQHF.

The gene calls are TRBV5-5 and TRBJ2-7; TRBD1 matches at 8 bases. V shed 4 bases, J shed 1 base, and the junction held 13 bases outside the gene matches. There are 17 residues in the CDR3. CDR1 is SGHKS, CDR2 YYEKEE, per germline (reference sequence). CDR3 nucleotides: TGTGCCAGCAGCCGCGTCGAGTTTGGACAGGGTTCCTACGAGCAGTACTTC. It translates to CASSRVEFGQGSYEQYF. The variable domain in full, completed from reference TRBV5-5 and TRBJ2-7, reads DAGVTQSPTHLIKTRGQQVTLRCSPISGHKSVSWYQQVLGQGPQFIFQYYEKEERGRGNFPDRFSARQFPNYSSELNVNALLLGDSALYLCASSRVEFGQGSYEQYFGPGTRLTVT.

This rearrangement joins TRBV4-3 to TRBJ2-3; 11 bases are shared with TRBD2. V lost 0 bases and J lost 14; bases outside the gene matches: 7. Germline V gene sequence: CDR1 LGHNA, CDR2 YSLEER. The CDR3 is made up of 14 amino acids. The CDR3 nucleotides are TGCGCCAGCAGCCAAGATAGCGGGGGGGGGTTCATGTATTTT. This sequence encodes CASSQDSGGGFMYF.

J is TRBJ2-7 and V is TRBV18; D is unresolved. V lost 6 bases and J lost 2, with 11 bases in between. The CDR3 runs to 13 residues. Germline V lookup: CDR1 KGHSH, CDR2 LQKENI. In DNA form, the CDR3 reads TGTGCCAGCTCTCACGGAGAGACCTACGAGCAGTACTTC. This translates into CASSHGETYEQYF.

The chain couples TRBV7-8 to TRBJ1-5, with a possible D match to TRBD1 (6 bases). Germline V gene data show CDR1 as SGHVS and CDR2 as FQNEAQ. Between the trimmed V and J ends, which lost 5 bases and 6 bases, there was a span of 17 bases. The CDR3 contains 15 residues. The CDR3 nucleotides are TGTGCCAGCAGCCCATTACAGGGCCCAAGTCAGCCCCAGCATTTT. Protein product: CASSPLQGPSQPQHF.